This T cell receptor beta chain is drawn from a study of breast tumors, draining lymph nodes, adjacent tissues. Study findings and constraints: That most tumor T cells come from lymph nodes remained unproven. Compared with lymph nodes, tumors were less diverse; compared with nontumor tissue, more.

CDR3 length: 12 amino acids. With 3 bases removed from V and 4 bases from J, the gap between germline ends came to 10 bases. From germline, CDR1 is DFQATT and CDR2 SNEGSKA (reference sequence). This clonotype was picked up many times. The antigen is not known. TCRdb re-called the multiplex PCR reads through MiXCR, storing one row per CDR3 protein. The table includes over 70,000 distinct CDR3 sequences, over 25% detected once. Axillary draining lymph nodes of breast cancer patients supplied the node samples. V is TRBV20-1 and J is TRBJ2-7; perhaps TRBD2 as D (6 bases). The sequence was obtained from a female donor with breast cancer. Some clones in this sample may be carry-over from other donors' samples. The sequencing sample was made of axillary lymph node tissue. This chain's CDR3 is CSASRDFYEQYF. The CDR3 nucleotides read TGCAGTGCTAGCCGGGACTTTTACGAGCAGTACTTC.